One sample yielded the 19 T cell receptor beta chains listed below, sequenced in a study of cytomegalovirus exposure and HLA in healthy donors. The PCR ran on 60 Vbeta and 13 Jbeta primers. Repertoires were generated with immunoSEQ multiplex PCR, while TCRdb's copy carries only in-frame clones and drops some. The table records about 140,000 clones, around 80% of them present only once. What was sequenced was PBMCs. The receptor source for this set is a man between 40 and 49 years old in good health and CMV-seronegative.

The V gene is TRBV9, the J gene TRBJ2-3; 8 bases agree with TRBD2. The length of the CDR3 is 11 residues. With 3 bases clipped from V and 10 bases from J, the junction kept 1 base outside the gene matches. Germline CDR1 is SGDLS and CDR2 is YYNGEE. The DNA for the CDR3 is TGTGCCAGCAGCGCGGGGGGGCCGCAGTATTTT. Amino acids: CASSAGGPQYF.

The chain recombines TRBV7-2 with TRBJ1-1; D may be TRBD1 (6 bases). Looked up from germline, CDR1 is SGHTA and CDR2 is FQGNSA. Trimming took 1 base from V and 4 from J, leaving 10 bases between them. The CDR3 loop spans 14 amino acids. DNA for the CDR3: TGTGCCAGCAGCTTAGGTCAGGGGTTCACTGAAGCTTTCTTT. Translating gives CASSLGQGFTEAFF.

J is TRBJ2-7 and V is TRBV7-2, with D possibly being TRBD1 (6 bases). V was cut by 5 bases and J by 3 bases, with 11 bases left in between. Germline V gene sequence: CDR1 SGHTA, CDR2 FQGNSA. The CDR3 loop spans 13 amino acids. The CDR3 here is CASSMTGFYEQYF. Written as DNA, the CDR3 is TGTGCCAGCAGCATGACAGGATTCTACGAGCAGTACTTC.

Comment on this clone: The junction shows a germline mismatch at one end, possibly a read error. The chain employs TRBV28 and TRBJ2-7, with 14 bases lining up with TRBD2. Germline V lookup: CDR1 MDHEN, CDR2 SYDVKM. The CDR3 has 16 residues. CDR3 in amino acids: CASSSATGSGLAGGSF. The CDR3 region has the DNA TGTGCCAGCAGTTCGGCGACAGGTAGCGGACTAGCGGGGGGTAGCTTC.

The rearrangement links TRBV10-2 to TRBJ2-5; the D gene is possibly TRBD1 (5 bases). V was pared by 2 bases and J by 1 base, with 8 bases between. The CDR3 has 14 residues. CDR1 and CDR2 (germline): WSHSY, SAAADI. The CDR3 sequence: CASSEIRAQETQYF. The CDR3 bases are TGCGCCAGCAGTGAGATCAGGGCCCAAGAGACCCAGTACTTC.

The V gene is TRBV7-6, the J gene TRBJ2-5, with TRBD2 as a possible D gene (6 bases). V gave up 5 bases and J gave up 2 bases, with 12 bases separating them. Per the germline V gene, CDR1 is SGHVS and CDR2 is FNYEAQ. CDR3 length equals 14 residues. The CDR3, as DNA: TGTGCCAGCAGCGACCCGGGACTTCAAGAGACCCAGTACTTC. Its translation: CASSDPGLQETQYF.

The chain is built from TRBV29-1 and TRBJ2-7, with 9 bases matching TRBD1. Germline CDR1 SQVTM, CDR2 ANQGSEA. The CDR3 contains 13 residues. Trimming took 3 bases from V and 3 from J; bases not matched to a gene: 3. The CDR3 protein is CSVDQTGGYEQYF. In DNA form, the CDR3 reads TGCAGCGTTGATCAGACAGGGGGCTACGAGCAGTACTTC.

The chain recombines TRBV2 with TRBJ2-3, with a weak D call TRBD2 (6 bases). V was clipped by 4 bases and J by 1 base, with 9 bases between them. CDR3 length equals 14 residues. Germline CDR1 SNHLY, CDR2 FYNNEI. CDR3 loop: CASSGWGGTDTQYF. The CDR3 nucleotides read TGTGCCAGCAGTGGGTGGGGGGGCACAGATACGCAGTATTTT.

This clone showed up just a few times. This chain links TRBV4-1 with TRBJ1-6; no clear D gene. This CDR3 region has 16 residues. V was clipped by 4 bases and J by 9 bases, with 19 bases between them. Germline V gene sequence: CDR1 MGHRA, CDR2 YSYEKL. CDR3 coding DNA: TGCGCCAGCAGCCCTCAAGGCGAGGGAATGGGTTCACCCCTCCACTTT. This sequence encodes CASSPQGEGMGSPLHF.

The chain joins TRBV6-1 to TRBJ2-3; 7 nucleotides match TRBD1. CDR1 is MNHNS and CDR2 is SASEGT in the germline V gene. The ends lost 7 bases at V and 2 bases at J; junction bases unmatched: 9. The CDR3 has 15 residues. The CDR3 coding sequence is TGTGCCAGCACCCCCCGAGAGGGGGCCACAGATACGCAGTATTTT. This encodes CASTPREGATDTQYF.

The chain recombines TRBV6-6 with TRBJ2-3; 10 bases align to TRBD2. V lost 5 bases to trimming and J lost 2 bases; unmatched junction nucleotides: 4. The length of the CDR3 is 15 residues. Germline V gene lookup returns CDR1 MNHNY and CDR2 SVGAGI (reference sequence). CDR3 nucleotides: TGTGCCAGCAGTAGACTAGCGGGCTTCACAGATACGCAGTATTTT. Its protein product is CASSRLAGFTDTQYF.

The chain is built from TRBV23-1 and TRBJ1-3, with D hard to call. Being an ORF, TRBV23-1 has a function that is uncertain. The CDR3 runs to 14 residues. V was pared by 7 bases and J by 0 bases, with 10 bases between. This CDR3 reads CASNTTPSGNTIYF. DNA of the CDR3: TGCGCCAGCAATACGACACCCTCTGGAAACACCATATATTTT.

The gene calls are TRBV5-4 and TRBJ2-6; the D gene is possibly TRBD1 (6 bases). This CDR3 contains 16 residues. Trimming pared 4 bases from V and 0 bases from J, leaving 11 bases between. Germline CDR1 reads SGHNT; CDR2 reads YYREEE (reference sequence). The CDR3 nucleotides read TGTGCCAGCAGCCAGGGGATCTCCTCTGGGGCCAACGTCCTGACTTTC. The encoded protein is CASSQGISSGANVLTF.

The V gene is TRBV28, the J gene TRBJ1-1; no firm D call. The CDR3 is 14 amino acids. Germline V gene data show CDR1 as MDHEN and CDR2 as SYDVKM. Trimming stripped 3 bases from V and 5 bases from J, with 13 bases between. CDR3: CASSFLGGLTEAFF. The CDR3 DNA sequence: TGTGCCAGCAGTTTCTTGGGAGGCCTAACTGAAGCTTTCTTT.

This chain joins TRBV7-8 and TRBJ2-2, with 10 positions matching TRBD1. Trimming at V came to 4 bases and at J to 7 bases, leaving 12 bases not matched to a gene. The CDR3 has 17 amino acids. Germline V gene sequence: CDR1 SGHVS, CDR2 FQNEAQ. CDR3 DNA sequence: TGTGCCAGCAGCTCCAAGCCGGGACAGGGGCTCATCGGGGAGCTGTTTTTT. Translating gives CASSSKPGQGLIGELFF. The entire variable domain, with the rest obtained from reference TRBV7-8 and TRBJ2-2, is as follows: GAGVSQSPRYKVAKRGQDVALRCDPISGHVSLFWYQQALGQGPEFLTYFQNEAQLDKSGLPSDRFFAERPEGSVSTLKIQRTQQEDSAVYLCASSSKPGQGLIGELFFGEGSRLTVL.

The genes are TRBV7-9 and TRBJ2-5, with 8 nucleotides matching TRBD2. The J call may be wrong; the DNA end is better matched by TRBJ2-7. This CDR3 spans 13 amino acids. The germline V gene encodes CDR1 SEHNR and CDR2 FQNEAQ (reference sequence). Here the CDR3 reads CASSPPGGSEQYF. CDR3 coding DNA: TGTGCCAGCAGTCCTCCGGGGGGGTCCGAGCAGTACTTC.

The chain is built from TRBV7-9 and TRBJ1-5; 7 bases map to TRBD1. After removal of 5 bases from V and 3 bases from J, the junction contained 7 bases not matched to a gene. The germline V gene encodes CDR1 SEHNR and CDR2 FQNEAQ (reference sequence). This CDR3 spans 15 amino acids. CDR3 DNA sequence: TGTGCCAGCAGCGTGGGACAGCACGACAATCAGCCCCAGCATTTT. Its translation: CASSVGQHDNQPQHF.

The table lists this clone with a few counts. The rearrangement joins TRBV19 to TRBJ2-7; the D gene is possibly TRBD1 (6 bases). V lost 1 base, J lost 1 base, and 14 bases lay in between. This CDR3 has 16 residues. Germline CDR1 reads LNHDA; CDR2 reads SQIVND (reference sequence). The CDR3 nucleotides read TGTGCCAGTAGTATAGGGGGCCAGGGGAGATCCTACGAGCAGTACTTC. This sequence encodes CASSIGGQGRSYEQYF.

V usage is TRBV5-1 and J usage is TRBJ1-5; 9 bases map to TRBD1. Germline V lookup: CDR1 SGHRS, CDR2 YFSETQ. V was pared by 4 bases and J by 0 bases, with 8 bases of the junction left unmatched. The CDR3 consists of 17 residues. The DNA for the CDR3 is TGCGCCAGCAGCCCTGGGGACAGGGAATATAGCAATCAGCCCCAGCATTTT. It is translated as CASSPGDREYSNQPQHF.